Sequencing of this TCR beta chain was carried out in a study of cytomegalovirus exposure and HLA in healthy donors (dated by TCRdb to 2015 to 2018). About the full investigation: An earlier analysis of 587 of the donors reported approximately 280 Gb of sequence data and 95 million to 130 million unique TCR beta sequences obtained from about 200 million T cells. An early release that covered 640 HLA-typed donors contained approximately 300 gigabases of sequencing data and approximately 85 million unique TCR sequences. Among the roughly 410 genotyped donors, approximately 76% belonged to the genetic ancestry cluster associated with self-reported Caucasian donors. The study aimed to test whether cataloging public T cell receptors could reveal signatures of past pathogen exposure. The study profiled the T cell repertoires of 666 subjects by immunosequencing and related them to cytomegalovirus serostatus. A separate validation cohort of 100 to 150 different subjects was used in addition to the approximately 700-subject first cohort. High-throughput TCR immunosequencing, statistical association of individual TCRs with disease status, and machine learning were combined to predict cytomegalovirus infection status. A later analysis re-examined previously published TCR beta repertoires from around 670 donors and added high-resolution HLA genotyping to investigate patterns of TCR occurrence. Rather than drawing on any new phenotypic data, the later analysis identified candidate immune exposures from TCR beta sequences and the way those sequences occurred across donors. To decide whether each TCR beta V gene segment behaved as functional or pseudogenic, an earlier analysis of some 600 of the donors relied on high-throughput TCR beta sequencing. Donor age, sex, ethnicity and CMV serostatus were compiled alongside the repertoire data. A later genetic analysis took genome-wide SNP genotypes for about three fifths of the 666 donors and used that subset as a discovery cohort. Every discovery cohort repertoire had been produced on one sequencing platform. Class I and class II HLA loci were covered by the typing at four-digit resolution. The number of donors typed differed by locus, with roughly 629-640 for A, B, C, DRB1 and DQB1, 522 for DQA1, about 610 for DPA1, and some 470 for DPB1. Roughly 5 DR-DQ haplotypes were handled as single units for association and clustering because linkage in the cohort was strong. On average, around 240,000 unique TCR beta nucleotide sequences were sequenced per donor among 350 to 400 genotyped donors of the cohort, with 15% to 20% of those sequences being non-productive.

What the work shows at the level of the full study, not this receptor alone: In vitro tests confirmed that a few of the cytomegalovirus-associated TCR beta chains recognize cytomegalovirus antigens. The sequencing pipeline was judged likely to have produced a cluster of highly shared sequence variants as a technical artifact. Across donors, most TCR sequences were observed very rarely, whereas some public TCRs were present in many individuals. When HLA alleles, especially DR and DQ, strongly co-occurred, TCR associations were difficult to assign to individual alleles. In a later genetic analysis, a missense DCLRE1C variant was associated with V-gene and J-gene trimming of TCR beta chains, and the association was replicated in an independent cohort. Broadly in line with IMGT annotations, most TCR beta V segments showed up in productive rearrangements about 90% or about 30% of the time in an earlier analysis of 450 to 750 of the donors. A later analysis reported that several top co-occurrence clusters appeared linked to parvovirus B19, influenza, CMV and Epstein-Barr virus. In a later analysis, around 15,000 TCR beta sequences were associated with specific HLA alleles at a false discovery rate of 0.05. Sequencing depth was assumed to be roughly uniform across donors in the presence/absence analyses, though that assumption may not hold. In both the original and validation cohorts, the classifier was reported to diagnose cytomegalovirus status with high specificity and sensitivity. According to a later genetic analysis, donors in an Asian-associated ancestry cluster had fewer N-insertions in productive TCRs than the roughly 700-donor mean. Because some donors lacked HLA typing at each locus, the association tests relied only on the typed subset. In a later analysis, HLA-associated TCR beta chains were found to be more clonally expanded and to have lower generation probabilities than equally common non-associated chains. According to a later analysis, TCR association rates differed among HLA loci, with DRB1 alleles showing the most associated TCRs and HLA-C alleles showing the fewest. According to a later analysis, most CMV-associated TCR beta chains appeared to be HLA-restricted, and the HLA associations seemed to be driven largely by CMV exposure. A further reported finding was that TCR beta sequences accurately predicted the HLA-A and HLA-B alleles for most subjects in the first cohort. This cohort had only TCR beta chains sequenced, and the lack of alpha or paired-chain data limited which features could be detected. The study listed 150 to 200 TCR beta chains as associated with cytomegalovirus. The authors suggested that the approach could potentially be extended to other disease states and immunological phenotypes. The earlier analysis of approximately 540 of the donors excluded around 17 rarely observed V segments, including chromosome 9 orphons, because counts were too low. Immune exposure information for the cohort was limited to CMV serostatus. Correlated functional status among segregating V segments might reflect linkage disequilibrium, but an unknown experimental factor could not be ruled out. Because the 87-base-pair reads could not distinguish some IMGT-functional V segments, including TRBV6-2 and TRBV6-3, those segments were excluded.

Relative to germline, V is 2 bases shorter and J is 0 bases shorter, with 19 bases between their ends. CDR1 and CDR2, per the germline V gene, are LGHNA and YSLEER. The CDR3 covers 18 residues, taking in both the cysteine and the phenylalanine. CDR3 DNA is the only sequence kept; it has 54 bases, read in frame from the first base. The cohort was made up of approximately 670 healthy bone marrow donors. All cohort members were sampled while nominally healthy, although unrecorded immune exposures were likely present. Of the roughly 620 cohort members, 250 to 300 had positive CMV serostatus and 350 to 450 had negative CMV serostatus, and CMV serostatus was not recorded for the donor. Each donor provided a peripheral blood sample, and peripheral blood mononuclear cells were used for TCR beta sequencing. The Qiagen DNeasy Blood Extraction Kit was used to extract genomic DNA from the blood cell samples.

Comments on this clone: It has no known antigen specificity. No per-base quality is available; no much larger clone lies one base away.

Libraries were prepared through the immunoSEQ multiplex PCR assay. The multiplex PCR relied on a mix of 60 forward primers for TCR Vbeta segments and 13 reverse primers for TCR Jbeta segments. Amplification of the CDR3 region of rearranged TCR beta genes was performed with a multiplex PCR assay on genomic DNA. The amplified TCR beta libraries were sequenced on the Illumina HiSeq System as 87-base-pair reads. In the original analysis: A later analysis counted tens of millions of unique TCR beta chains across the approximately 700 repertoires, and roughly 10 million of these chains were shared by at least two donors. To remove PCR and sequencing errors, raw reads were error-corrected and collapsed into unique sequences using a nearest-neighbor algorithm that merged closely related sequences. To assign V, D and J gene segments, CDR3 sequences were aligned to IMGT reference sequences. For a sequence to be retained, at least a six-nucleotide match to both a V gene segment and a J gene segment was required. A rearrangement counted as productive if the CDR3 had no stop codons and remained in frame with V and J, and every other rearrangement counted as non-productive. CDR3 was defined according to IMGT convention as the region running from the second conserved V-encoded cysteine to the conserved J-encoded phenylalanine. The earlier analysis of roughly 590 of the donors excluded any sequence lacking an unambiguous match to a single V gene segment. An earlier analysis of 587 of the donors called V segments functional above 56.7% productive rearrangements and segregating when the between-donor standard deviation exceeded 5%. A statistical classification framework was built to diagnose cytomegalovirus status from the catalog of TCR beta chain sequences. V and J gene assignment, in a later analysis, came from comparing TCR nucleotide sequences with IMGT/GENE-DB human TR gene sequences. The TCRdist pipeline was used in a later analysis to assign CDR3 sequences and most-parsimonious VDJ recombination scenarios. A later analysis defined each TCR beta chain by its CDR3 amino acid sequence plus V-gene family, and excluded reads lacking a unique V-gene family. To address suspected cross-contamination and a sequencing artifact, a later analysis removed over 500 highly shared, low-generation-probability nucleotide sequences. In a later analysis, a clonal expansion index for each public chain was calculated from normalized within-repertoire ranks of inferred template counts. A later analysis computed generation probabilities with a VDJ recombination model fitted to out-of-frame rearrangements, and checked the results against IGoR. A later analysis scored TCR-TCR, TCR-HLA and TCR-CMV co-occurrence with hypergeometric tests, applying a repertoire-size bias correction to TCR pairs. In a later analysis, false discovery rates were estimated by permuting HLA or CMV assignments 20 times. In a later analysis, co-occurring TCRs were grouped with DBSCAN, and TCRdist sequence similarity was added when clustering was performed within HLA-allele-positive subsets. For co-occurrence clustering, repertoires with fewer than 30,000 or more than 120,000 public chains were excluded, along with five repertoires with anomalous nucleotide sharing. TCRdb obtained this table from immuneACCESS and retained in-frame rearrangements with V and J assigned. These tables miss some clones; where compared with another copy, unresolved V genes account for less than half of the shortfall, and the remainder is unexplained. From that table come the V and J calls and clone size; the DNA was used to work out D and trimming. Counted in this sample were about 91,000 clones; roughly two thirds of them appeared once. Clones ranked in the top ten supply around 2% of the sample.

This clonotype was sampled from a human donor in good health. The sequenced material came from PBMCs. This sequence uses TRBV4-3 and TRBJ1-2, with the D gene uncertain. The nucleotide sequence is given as TGCGCCAGCAGCCAAACGGGAGTTCAGGCGAGGGCTAACTATGGCTACACCTTC. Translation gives CASSQTGVQARANYGYTF.